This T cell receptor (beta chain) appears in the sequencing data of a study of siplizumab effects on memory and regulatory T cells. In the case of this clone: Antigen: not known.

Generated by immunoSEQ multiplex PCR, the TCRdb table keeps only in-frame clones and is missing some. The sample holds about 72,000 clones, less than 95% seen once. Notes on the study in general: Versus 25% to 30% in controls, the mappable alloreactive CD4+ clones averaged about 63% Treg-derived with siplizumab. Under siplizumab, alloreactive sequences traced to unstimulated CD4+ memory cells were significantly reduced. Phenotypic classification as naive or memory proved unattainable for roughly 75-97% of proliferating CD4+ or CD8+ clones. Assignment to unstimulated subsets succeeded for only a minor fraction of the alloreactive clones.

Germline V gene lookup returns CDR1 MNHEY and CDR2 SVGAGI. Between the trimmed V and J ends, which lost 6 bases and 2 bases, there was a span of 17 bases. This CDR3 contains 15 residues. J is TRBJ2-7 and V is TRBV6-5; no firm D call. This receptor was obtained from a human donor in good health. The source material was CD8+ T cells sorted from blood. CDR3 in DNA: TGTGCCAGCAGCCTTTTTCGGGCAGCTGCCTACGAGCAGTACTTC. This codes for CASSLFRAAAYEQYF.